This record looks at one T cell receptor (beta chain) sequence and its context. Its matching antigen is unknown. These data belong to a study of glioma-infiltrating T cells. Study observations and caveats: Tissue-blood divergence was below expectation in non-neoplastic patients, above in gliomas. Only very few CDR3 sequences appeared in both tissue and blood.

Amplification of TCR alpha and beta CDR3 regions from RNA used iRepertoire nested multiplex PCR. TCRdb processed the multiplex PCR reads anew with MiXCR; each CDR3 protein has one entry. Of about 180,000 distinct CDR3 sequences in the sample, about 47% were seen once. Per the germline V gene, CDR1 is DFQATT and CDR2 is SNEGSKA (reference sequence). The CDR3 is 13 amino acids. Trimming took 4 bases from V and 6 from J, leaving 15 bases between them. The chain is built from TRBV20-1 and TRBJ2-5; perhaps TRBD1 as D (5 bases). The TCR originated in a human donor with low-grade glioma or glioblastoma, undergoing nonglioma brain surgery, or in good health (not recorded which). Source material: glioma tissue, nonneoplastic brain tissue, or PBMCs (not recorded which). The CDR3 is CSATGQVVQTQYF. The DNA for the CDR3 is TGCAGTGCTACAGGGCAGGTGGTACAGACCCAGTACTTC.